The 17 T cell receptor beta chains below all came from one sample that was sequenced in a study of shared clonotypes between healthy human individuals. Terminally differentiated effector memory CD45RA+ cells were excluded from the naive CD8 cells, which were CD45RO-negative and positively selected for CCR7. Using immunoSEQ multiplex PCR, the repertoire was profiled, and TCRdb retains in-frame clones only, with some absent. The repertoire has approximately 600,000 clones, roughly 95% of them found once; the top ten carry 0.11%. The sample was naive CD8+ T cells sorted from blood. All receptors come from a woman aged 25 to 39 in good health.

The CDR3 loop is CASSLGQGLNNEQFF. Here the CDR3 DNA reads TGTGCCAGCAGCCTGGGACAGGGTCTCAACAATGAGCAGTTCTTC. The chain links TRBV27 to TRBJ2-1; 9 bases agree with TRBD1. Germline CDR1 is MNHEY and CDR2 is SMNVEV (reference sequence). With V trimmed by 6 bases and J by 5 bases, 8 bases remained unmatched. This CDR3 has 15 residues.

The chain links TRBV5-6 to TRBJ1-1; 8 nucleotides agree with TRBD1. Trimming at V came to 0 bases and at J to 0 bases, leaving 7 bases not matched to a gene. This CDR3 is 17 amino acids long. The V gene's germline CDR1 is SGHDT and CDR2 YYEEEE. CDR3 DNA: TGTGCCAGCAGCTTGGCTGAACAGGGGGTTATGAACACTGAAGCTTTCTTT. The encoded protein is CASSLAEQGVMNTEAFF.

This clone was detected only once. The rearrangement links TRBV29-1 to TRBJ1-2, with D perhaps TRBD1 (5 bases). CDR3 length: 11 amino acids. V was pared by 7 bases and J by 8 bases, with 14 bases between. Per the germline V gene, CDR1 is SQVTM and CDR2 is ANQGSEA. The CDR3 DNA reads TGCAGCGGCGAGGGAGGGGCCGGCTACACCTTC. Protein: CSGEGGAGYTF.

The chain is built from TRBV6-1 and TRBJ2-7; TRBD1 agrees at 7 bases. The CDR3 has 16 residues. Germline V gene sequence: CDR1 MNHNS, CDR2 SASEGT. Germline trimming cut 2 bases from V and 1 base from J; bases unmatched to any gene: 8. DNA of the CDR3: TGTGCCAGCAGTGAACTCCGGACAGGTTCTTCCTACGAGCAGTACTTC. Protein sequence: CASSELRTGSSYEQYF.

The chain links TRBV28 to TRBJ2-3; TRBD1 is a possible D gene (6 bases). Trimming stripped 3 bases from V and 4 bases from J, with 14 bases between. Germline CDR1 and CDR2: MDHEN and SYDVKM. CDR3 length equals 15 residues. CDR3 coding DNA: TGTGCCAGCAGTTTGGTCGTGGGGGCTGCAGATACGCAGTATTTT. This sequence encodes CASSLVVGAADTQYF.

This clone was detected only once. CDR3 residues: CASTYPGGSYEQYF. CDR3 nucleotides: TGCGCCTCAACCTACCCGGGAGGCTCCTACGAGCAGTACTTC. The chain links TRBV10-2 to TRBJ2-7; TRBD2 matches 7 bases. CDR1 is WSHSY and CDR2 is SAAADI in the germline V gene. The CDR3 has 14 amino acids. The trim removed 11 bases at V and 0 bases at J, leaving 10 bases unmatched.

The V and J genes are TRBV29-1 and TRBJ2-3; TRBD2 matches 9 bases. Germline CDR1 reads SQVTM; CDR2 reads ANQGSEA. Germline trimming cut 4 bases from V and 5 bases from J; bases unmatched to any gene: 7. The CDR3 contains 14 residues. As DNA, the CDR3 is TGCAGCGTTGGGGCGGGAGGGCCGGTAGATACGCAGTATTTT. It encodes CSVGAGGPVDTQYF.

This chain links TRBV7-5 with TRBJ1-3; the D call in the table, TRBD1, was not verified against the DNA. TRBV7-5 is assigned pseudogene status. The CDR3 has 16 amino acids. This chain's CDR3 is CVRSPPTGHSGNTIYF. DNA of the CDR3: TGTGTCAGAAGCCCACCCACAGGCCACTCTGGAAACACCATATATTTT.

J is TRBJ2-5 and V is TRBV11-2; 9 nucleotides align to TRBD2. The J call is uncertain, as TRBJ2-7 better fits the DNA end. Germline CDR1 and CDR2: SGHAT and FQNNGV. The CDR3 consists of 17 residues. This CDR3 is CASSRPTSGSTPHEQYF. CDR3 DNA: TGTGCCAGCAGCCGACCGACTAGCGGCTCGACTCCCCACGAGCAGTACTTC.

Points on this clone: A read error may account for a junction end that differs from germline. The rearrangement uses TRBV4-1 and TRBJ1-4; the D is unclear. Looked up from germline, CDR1 is MGHRA and CDR2 is YSYEKL. CDR3 length: 16 amino acids. This chain's CDR3 is CASTQISEGRSEKLFF. In DNA form, the CDR3 reads TGCGCCAGCACCCAAATTTCAGAGGGCAGGAGTGAAAAACTGTTTTTT.

The CDR3 is CASSIGQGIQPQHF. The CDR3 nucleotides are TGTGCCAGCAGCATTGGACAGGGGATTCAGCCCCAGCATTTT. The rearrangement links TRBV7-8 to TRBJ1-5; 9 nucleotides align to TRBD1. Per germline, CDR1 SGHVS and CDR2 FQNEAQ. The CDR3 length is 14 residues. Trimming removed 5 bases from V and 6 bases from J; junction bases left unmatched: 5.

The V gene is TRBV4-1, the J gene TRBJ2-5; TRBD1 might be the D (6 bases). Germline V gene lookup returns CDR1 MGHRA and CDR2 YSYEKL. This CDR3 spans 13 amino acids. Trimming took 5 bases from V and 11 from J, leaving 18 bases between them. CDR3 bases: TGCGCCAGCAGCGCAACAGTAGAGGGGGAGCAGTACTTC. Its translation is CASSATVEGEQYF.

This clone occurred once. This rearrangement joins TRBV5-4 to TRBJ2-7; 14 nucleotides align to TRBD2. The V segment lost 2 bases and the J segment 3 bases; nucleotides outside the gene matches: 4. The CDR3 consists of 16 residues. CDR1 and CDR2 (germline): SGHNT, YYREEE (reference sequence). The chain's CDR3 is CASSLGTSGSFYEQYF. The CDR3 DNA reads TGTGCCAGCAGCTTAGGGACTAGCGGGAGTTTCTACGAGCAGTACTTC.

This chain links TRBV5-1 with TRBJ2-5; D might be TRBD2 (6 bases). The J call is uncertain, as TRBJ2-7 better fits the DNA end. The germline V gene has CDR1 SGHRS and CDR2 YFSETQ. The CDR3 length is 13 residues. The CDR3 reads CASSFGGIYEQYF. In nucleotides, the CDR3 is TGCGCCAGCAGCTTCGGCGGGATCTACGAGCAGTACTTC.

This sequence joins TRBV29-1 and TRBJ2-3; weak D call: TRBD2 (6 bases). This CDR3 has 17 amino acids. The V gene lost 0 bases and the J gene lost 1 base, with 17 bases spanning the gap. CDR1 SQVTM and CDR2 ANQGSEA come from the germline V gene. CDR3 bases: TGCAGCGTTGAAGATTGGTATGCCGGGGAGGGCACAGATACGCAGTATTTT. It encodes CSVEDWYAGEGTDTQYF.

The V and J genes are TRBV9 and TRBJ2-3, with no clear D. V shed 4 bases and J shed 1 base, with 10 bases lying between them. CDR1 is SGDLS, CDR2 YYNGEE, per germline. The CDR3 spans 14 residues. DNA for the CDR3: TGTGCCAGCAGCACGCTAAGTCGCACAGATACGCAGTATTTT. It is translated as CASSTLSRTDTQYF.

The gene calls are TRBV11-3 and TRBJ2-1; D might be TRBD2 (6 bases). The CDR3 runs 15 residues. Looked up from germline, CDR1 is SGHNT and CDR2 is YENEEA. V was trimmed by 2 bases and J by 5 bases, leaving 13 bases between them. Here the CDR3 DNA reads TGTGCCAGCAGCTTAACGGGAGAGGTGAACAATGAGCAGTTCTTC. It translates to CASSLTGEVNNEQFF. The full variable domain, with the rest looked up from reference TRBV11-3 and TRBJ2-1, is EAGVVQSPRYKIIEKKQPVAFWCNPISGHNTLYWYLQNLGQGPELLIRYENEEAVDDSQLPKDRFSAERLKGVDSTLKIQPAELGDSAVYLCASSLTGEVNNEQFFGPGTRLTVL.